This TCR beta chain was documented in a study of shared clonotypes between healthy human individuals. Germline trimming cut 0 bases from V and 5 bases from J; bases unmatched to any gene: 5. Germline loops: CDR1 SGHNT, CDR2 YYREEE (reference sequence). This CDR3 is built from 14 residues. Study processing details: Filtering differed because ImmunoSEQ produced junction-only sequences that carried no quality scores. Method: immunoSEQ multiplex PCR; TCRdb's copy keeps in-frame clones and lacks some. Clone size and the V and J calls come from that table; the DNA yielded D and trimming. Of 2,100,000 or so clones listed, 90% to 97% are singletons.

This clonotype was sampled from a man between 18 and 35 years old in good health. V gene TRBV5-4 combines with J gene TRBJ2-7; 7 bases line up with TRBD1. Sequenced: naive CD4+ T cells sorted from blood. Subset specified: CD45RA+ positively selected. Here the CDR3 DNA reads TGTGCCAGCAGCTTGGTAGGGGGCTCTAACGAGCAGTACTTC. Its translation is CASSLVGGSNEQYF.